These 21 T cell receptor beta chains share one sample of origin, sequenced in a study of T cell clonotyping in hematopoietic cell transplantation. Documented time point: recipient sample about 28 days before transplant, after cytoreduction. Measured with immunoSEQ multiplex PCR; TCRdb has only the in-frame clones, and not every one. The sample holds 25,000 to 35,000 clones, 85% to 95% seen once. Sequences were derived from peripheral blood mononuclear cells, sampled before stem cell transplant. These receptors all stem from a man aged 50 to 59 with acute myeloid leukemia. Some clones in this sample may be carry-over from other donors' samples.

The gene calls are TRBV4-1 and TRBJ1-2; possible D gene TRBD1, 6 bases. CDR1 is MGHRA and CDR2 is YSYEKL in the germline V gene. Trimming shortened V by 4 bases and J by 0 bases, and 12 bases separated the two germline ends. This CDR3 has 15 amino acids. DNA for the CDR3: TGCGCCAGCAGCCCCGGGCAGGGGCCTAACTATGGCTACACCTTC. This translates into CASSPGQGPNYGYTF.

V and J are TRBV5-1 and TRBJ1-2, with D tentatively TRBD1 (5 bases). With 3 bases removed from V and 8 bases from J, the gap between germline ends came to 17 bases. The germline V gene has CDR1 SGHRS and CDR2 YFSETQ. The CDR3 runs to 14 residues. CDR3: CASSSQRGGSGYTF. CDR3 coding DNA: TGCGCCAGCAGCTCTCAGCGGGGGGGATCGGGCTACACCTTC.

The chain carries TRBV29-1 and TRBJ2-5, with D maybe TRBD2 (5 bases). From germline, CDR1 is SQVTM and CDR2 ANQGSEA. Trimming removed 7 bases at V and 5 bases at J, with 14 bases between. This CDR3 comprises 12 residues. The CDR3: CSDLDWRETQYF. The CDR3 DNA is TGCAGCGACCTAGACTGGAGGGAGACCCAGTACTTC.

The V call is TRBV27, the J call TRBJ2-7; D is perhaps TRBD1 (5 bases). The CDR3 has 13 residues. CDR1 is MNHEY and CDR2 is SMNVEV in the germline V gene (reference sequence). V was shortened by 3 bases and J by 1 base, with 7 bases between the two germline ends. The CDR3 loop is CASSLPGSYEQYF. CDR3 coding DNA: TGTGCCAGCAGTTTGCCAGGGTCCTACGAGCAGTACTTC.

The chain recombines TRBV6-5 with TRBJ1-2; D gene unclear. The CDR3 has 15 amino acids. Germline CDR1 reads MNHEY; CDR2 reads SVGAGI. Trimming pared 0 bases from V and 2 bases from J, leaving 10 bases between. The CDR3 here is CASSYSNLGNYGYTF. CDR3 nucleotides: TGTGCCAGCAGTTACTCGAATCTCGGAAACTATGGCTACACCTTC.

V and J are TRBV7-7 and TRBJ2-1, with TRBD2 identical over 10 bases. CDR1 SSHAT and CDR2 FNYEAQ come from the germline V gene (reference sequence). V lost 2 bases and J lost 6; bases outside the gene matches: 7. The CDR3 spans 16 residues. The CDR3 sequence is CASSLTSGTEVNEQFF. CDR3 coding DNA: TGTGCCAGCAGCTTAACTAGCGGGACGGAAGTCAATGAGCAGTTCTTC.

V gene TRBV29-1 combines with J gene TRBJ2-1, with D maybe TRBD2 (6 bases). V lost 4 bases, J lost 5 bases, and 6 bases lay in between. CDR3 size: 11 residues. The V gene's germline CDR1 is SQVTM and CDR2 ANQGSEA. CDR3 nucleotides: TGCAGCGTTGGCGGGAACAATGAGCAGTTCTTC. Protein sequence: CSVGGNNEQFF.

As concerns this clone: The germline gene is not matched at one end of the junction; a read error may be the cause. This chain links TRBV4-3 with TRBJ2-5, with D perhaps TRBD1 (6 bases). The CDR3 covers 17 residues. Germline values: CDR1 LGHNA, CDR2 YSLEER. The CDR3 DNA follows: TGCGCTAGCAGCCAAGATACAGGGCAGGGACCAGGGGAGACCCAGTACTTC. Translation gives CASSQDTGQGPGETQYF.

The rearrangement joins TRBV9 to TRBJ2-5, with 10 bases lining up with TRBD2. This CDR3 is built from 15 residues. V was pared by 5 bases and J by 4 bases, with 8 bases of the junction left unmatched. Germline CDR1 is SGDLS and CDR2 is YYNGEE. The CDR3 here is CASSPQRGGVETQYF. The CDR3 DNA reads TGTGCCAGCAGTCCCCAGCGGGGGGGCGTAGAGACCCAGTACTTC.

This chain joins TRBV6-6 and TRBJ1-3; D unclear. Trimming removed 7 bases at V and 4 bases at J, with 20 bases between. The germline V gene has CDR1 MNHNY and CDR2 SVGAGI (reference sequence). The CDR3 extends over 16 amino acids. Written as DNA, the CDR3 is TGTGCCAGCACTGGGGTCTCACCCCCTGGAGGAAACACCATATATTTT. Its translation: CASTGVSPPGGNTIYF.

The gene calls are TRBV7-8 and TRBJ2-7, with D perhaps matching TRBD1 (7 bases). CDR1 SGHVS and CDR2 FQNEAQ come from the germline V gene. The V and J ends lost 3 bases and 7 bases respectively, with 13 bases between them. The CDR3 runs to 13 residues. Here the CDR3 reads CASSFRQGGEQYF. The DNA for the CDR3 is TGTGCCAGCAGCTTCCGACAGGGAGGAGAGCAGTACTTC.

The J gene is TRBJ2-3, the V gene TRBV30; D gene unclear. V was clipped by 0 bases and J by 3 bases, with 10 bases between them. The germline V gene has CDR1 GTSNPN and CDR2 SVGIG (reference sequence). The CDR3 contains 14 residues. The CDR3 DNA reads TGTGCCTGGAGTGTTCAAGGTGGTACAGATACGCAGTATTTT. Translating gives CAWSVQGGTDTQYF.

The V and J genes are TRBV2 and TRBJ1-4; D perhaps matches TRBD1 (6 bases). Trimming cost V 5 bases and J 8 bases, with 15 bases left between them. CDR3 length: 14 amino acids. Germline V CDR1 and CDR2: SNHLY, FYNNEI. CDR3 amino acids: CASSNRDVLEKLFF. The CDR3 DNA sequence: TGTGCCAGCAGTAACAGGGATGTTTTGGAAAAACTGTTTTTT.

This chain connects TRBV27 to TRBJ2-7; the D is unclear. This CDR3 is built from 13 residues. V dropped 3 bases and J dropped 5 bases, with 11 bases sitting between them. The germline CDR1 and CDR2 sequences are MNHEY and SMNVEV (reference sequence). The DNA for the CDR3 is TGTGCCAGCAGTTTCCTGGCCGAGGACGAGCAGTACTTC. The encoded protein is CASSFLAEDEQYF.

The chain has TRBV5-6 and TRBJ2-1, with D perhaps matching TRBD2 (6 bases). The V gene lost 2 bases and the J gene lost 5 bases, with 14 bases spanning the gap. The CDR3 contains 15 residues. CDR1 and CDR2 (germline): SGHDT, YYEEEE. This chain's CDR3 is CASSFISAGHNEQFF. CDR3 coding DNA: TGTGCCAGCAGCTTTATTAGCGCGGGACACAATGAGCAGTTCTTC. The full variable domain, in which reference TRBV5-6 and TRBJ2-1 provide the parts outside the CDR3, is DAGVTQSPTHLIKTRGQQVTLRCSPKSGHDTVSWYQQALGQGPQFIFQYYEEEERQRGNFPDRFSGHQFPNYSSELNVNALLLGDSALYLCASSFISAGHNEQFFGPGTRLTVL.

This clone has just one count. The chain uses TRBV2 and TRBJ1-2; 9 bases match TRBD1. J lost 7 bases, V lost 4 bases, and 4 bases had no gene match. The CDR3 is 13 residues long. Germline assignment: CDR1 SNHLY and CDR2 FYNNEI. The CDR3 DNA reads TGTGCCAGCAGTGGGGACAGGGATGGTGGCTACACCTTC. This translates into CASSGDRDGGYTF.

This chain links TRBV5-1 with TRBJ2-7; D ambiguous. V lost 4 bases and J lost 6, with 17 bases in between. Germline lookup yields CDR1 SGHRS and CDR2 YFSETQ. The CDR3 runs to 14 residues. This CDR3 is CASSPDPTPTEQYF. As DNA, the CDR3 is TGCGCCAGCAGCCCGGACCCTACCCCAACCGAGCAGTACTTC.

The V call is TRBV19, the J call TRBJ1-2; a possible D gene is TRBD1 (6 bases). Germline V gene lookup returns CDR1 LNHDA and CDR2 SQIVND (reference sequence). V was clipped by 3 bases and J by 6 bases, with 17 bases between them. The CDR3 is made up of 15 amino acids. The CDR3 sequence: CASSIRDTRGNGYTF. DNA of the CDR3: TGTGCCAGTAGTATCCGGGACACAAGAGGGAATGGCTACACCTTC.

V is TRBV11-2 and J is TRBJ1-2, with TRBD1 as a possible D gene (6 bases). Deletions cut 1 base from V and 8 bases from J, with 11 bases between. The CDR3 extends over 13 amino acids. Per the germline V gene, CDR1 is SGHAT and CDR2 is FQNNGV. The CDR3 region is CASSLGEGVGYTF. In DNA, the CDR3 is TGTGCCAGCAGCTTAGGGGAGGGGGTCGGCTACACCTTC.

CDR3 in amino acids: CASSLLAGGPDTQYF. The CDR3 DNA reads as TGTGCCAGCAGTCTACTAGCGGGGGGGCCAGATACGCAGTATTTT. The rearrangement joins TRBV7-2 to TRBJ2-3; TRBD2 aligns across 13 bases. The CDR3 totals 15 residues. Germline CDR1 is SGHTA and CDR2 is FQGNSA. V shed 6 bases, J shed 4 bases, and the junction held 4 bases outside the gene matches.

This clone was observed a single time. The chain is built from TRBV11-2 and TRBJ1-1; tentatively, D is TRBD1 (5 bases). Per germline, CDR1 SGHAT and CDR2 FQNNGV. The V end lost 4 bases, the J end lost 9 bases, and 21 bases lay between the germline ends. The CDR3 has 15 residues. The DNA of the CDR3 is TGTGCCAGCAGCTCCATCCGACAGCCCTCACTGAAAGCTTTCTTT. This gives the protein CASSSIRQPSLKAFF.